The subject of this entry is one T cell receptor beta chain. Antigen unknown. The study reverse transcribed the entire isolated RNA, so it sequenced expressed TCRB transcripts. The repertoire was sequenced with immunoSEQ multiplex PCR; TCRdb's copy has only in-frame clones and lacks some. The top ten clones hold around 0.04% of a sample with about 350,000 clones, 15% to 20% of them seen once. The data originate from a study of beta chain features in type 1 diabetes. Study-wide points: Shorter templates may be favored by PCR, equally so in patients and controls. All four CD4+ subsets of Type 1 diabetes patients contained TCRB CDR3s that were moderately but significantly shorter.

This CDR3 comprises 14 residues. Markers CD45RO/CCR7/CD25/CD127/CD95/CD27 served to sort CD4+ naive, central memory, regulatory and stem cell-like memory cells. The chain joins TRBV21-1 to TRBJ1-2; the table's D call TRBD1 went unverified against the DNA. TRBV21-1 is an annotated pseudogene. This clonotype was sampled from a young woman in good health. Sequencing was done on a sample of naive CD4+ T cells from blood. The CDR3 spells CASSRGGAGDGYTF. CDR3 nucleotides: TGTGCCAGCAGCCGAGGGGGCGCCGGGGATGGCTACACCTTC.